Below are 5 T cell receptor beta chains sequenced from a single sample in a study of CD8 T cells in Susac syndrome. Reverse transcription of about 0.45 to 1 ug RNA was performed with random hexamers. TCRdb called the immunoSEQ multiplex PCR reads again in MiXCR, with one record for every CDR3 protein. Seen here are approximately 230,000 distinct CDR3 sequences, about 94% observed once, and the top ten hold roughly 0.07%. The sequenced sample consisted of CD4+ T cells from PBMCs. These receptors were collected from a human donor with multiple sclerosis.

The chain combines TRBV12-3 or TRBV12-4 with TRBJ2-4; D not resolved. Trimming removed 6 bases at V and 6 bases at J, with 15 bases between. The CDR3 extends over 14 amino acids. The CDR3 sequence: CASSAEVLGNIQYF. The CDR3 DNA is TGTGCCAGCAGCGCTGAGGTGCTCGGAAACATTCAGTACTTC.

The chain couples TRBV20-1 to TRBJ1-2, with TRBD1 matching 10 bases. Germline V gene sequence: CDR1 DFQATT, CDR2 SNEGSKA (reference sequence). The CDR3 totals 13 residues. Germline trimming cut 1 base from V and 8 bases from J; bases unmatched to any gene: 4. CDR3 amino acids: CSARGTGGTGYTF. CDR3 nucleotide sequence: TGCAGTGCTAGAGGGACAGGGGGTACGGGCTACACCTTC.

The chain is built from TRBV28 and TRBJ2-7; unclear D gene. Germline-derived CDR1 and CDR2 are MDHEN and SYDVKM. Trimming stripped 5 bases from V and 2 bases from J, with 13 bases between. The CDR3 spans 14 residues. In DNA, the CDR3 is TGTGCCAGCAGTCTCGACACCCCCCCCTACGAGCAGTACTTC. Its translation: CASSLDTPPYEQYF.

V usage is TRBV27 and J usage is TRBJ2-6; D ambiguous. Trimming stripped 6 bases from V and 0 bases from J, with 9 bases between. Germline lookup yields CDR1 MNHEY and CDR2 SMNVEV (reference sequence). The CDR3 runs 15 residues. CDR3 DNA: TGTGCCAGCAGCGAGTGGGGCTCTGGGGCCAACGTCCTGACTTTC. This translates into CASSEWGSGANVLTF.

This clonotype was counted only a few times. The V call is TRBV12-3 or TRBV12-4, the J call TRBJ2-5; D is perhaps TRBD1 or TRBD2 (5 bases each). The CDR3 loop spans 12 amino acids. Trimming removed 6 bases at V and 3 bases at J, with 8 bases between. The CDR3 is CASSRDEETQYF. DNA of the CDR3: TGTGCCAGCAGCCGGGACGAAGAGACCCAGTACTTC.